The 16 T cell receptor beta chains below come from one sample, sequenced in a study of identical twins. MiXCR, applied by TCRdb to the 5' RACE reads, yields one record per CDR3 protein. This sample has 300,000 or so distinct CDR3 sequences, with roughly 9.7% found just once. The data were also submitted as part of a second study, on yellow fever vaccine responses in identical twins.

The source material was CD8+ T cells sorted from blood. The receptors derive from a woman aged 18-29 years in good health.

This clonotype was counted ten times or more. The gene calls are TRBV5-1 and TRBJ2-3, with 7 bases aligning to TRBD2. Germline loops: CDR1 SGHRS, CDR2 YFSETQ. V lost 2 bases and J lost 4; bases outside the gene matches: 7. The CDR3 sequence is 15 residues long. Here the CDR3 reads CASSFSISGSDTQYF. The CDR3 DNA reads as TGCGCCAGCAGCTTCTCGATTAGCGGGTCAGATACGCAGTATTTT. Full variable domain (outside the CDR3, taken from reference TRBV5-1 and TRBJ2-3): KAGVTQTPRYLIKTRGQQVTLSCSPISGHRSVSWYQQTPGQGLQFLFEYFSETQRNKGNFPGRFSGRQFSNSRSEMNVSTLELGDSALYLCASSFSISGSDTQYFGPGTRLTVL.

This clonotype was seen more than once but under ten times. The CDR3 sequence: CASSQETDPGQVLYTQYF. The CDR3 bases are TGTGCCAGCAGCCAAGAGACAGACCCGGGACAGGTTCTCTATACGCAGTATTTT. The J gene is TRBJ2-3, the V gene TRBV4-2; 8 positions match TRBD1. The CDR3 has 18 residues. Germline V gene sequence: CDR1 LGHNA, CDR2 YNFKEQ. Trimming removed 0 bases from V and 7 bases from J; junction bases left unmatched: 15.

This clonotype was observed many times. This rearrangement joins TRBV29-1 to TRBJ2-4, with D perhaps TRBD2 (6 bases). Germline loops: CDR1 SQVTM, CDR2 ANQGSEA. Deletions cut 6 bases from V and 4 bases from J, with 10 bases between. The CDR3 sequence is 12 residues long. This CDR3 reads CSVRDSKNIQYF. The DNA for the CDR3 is TGCAGCGTAAGGGACTCGAAAAACATTCAGTACTTC.

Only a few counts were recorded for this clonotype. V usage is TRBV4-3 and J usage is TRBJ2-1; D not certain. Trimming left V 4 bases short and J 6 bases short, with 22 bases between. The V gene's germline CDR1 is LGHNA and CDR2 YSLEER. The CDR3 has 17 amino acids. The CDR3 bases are TGCGCCAGCAGCCTAGGATCCCGGGCTCAAACGGGCAATGAGCAGTTCTTC. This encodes CASSLGSRAQTGNEQFF.

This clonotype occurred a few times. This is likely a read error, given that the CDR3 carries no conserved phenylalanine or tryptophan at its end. The CDR3 DNA sequence: TGTGCCAGCAGTTTCACCGGGTCCACCATATATTCT. Translated: CASSFTGSTIYS. The chain combines TRBV12-3 or TRBV12-4 with TRBJ1-3; D unclear. The CDR3 has 12 amino acids. V was cut by 3 bases and J by 9 bases, with 9 bases left in between.

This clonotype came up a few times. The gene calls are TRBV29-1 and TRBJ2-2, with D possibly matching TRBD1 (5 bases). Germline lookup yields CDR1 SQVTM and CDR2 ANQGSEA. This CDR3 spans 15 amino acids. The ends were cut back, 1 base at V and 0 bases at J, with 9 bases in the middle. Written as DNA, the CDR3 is TGCAGCGTTGAAGCCCTGACAGCGAACACCGGGGAGCTGTTTTTT. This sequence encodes CSVEALTANTGELFF.

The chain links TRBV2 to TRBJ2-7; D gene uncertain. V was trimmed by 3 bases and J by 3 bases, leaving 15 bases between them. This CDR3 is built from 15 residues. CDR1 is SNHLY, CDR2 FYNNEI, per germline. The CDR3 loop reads CASSEVPARYYEQYF. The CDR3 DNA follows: TGTGCCAGCAGTGAGGTGCCAGCAAGGTACTACGAGCAGTACTTC.

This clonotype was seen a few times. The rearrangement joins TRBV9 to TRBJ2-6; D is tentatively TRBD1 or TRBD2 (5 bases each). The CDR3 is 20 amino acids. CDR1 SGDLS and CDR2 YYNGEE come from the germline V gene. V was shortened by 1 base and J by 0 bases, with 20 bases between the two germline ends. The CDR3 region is CASSVSGSGQLNSGANVLTF. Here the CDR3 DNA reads TGTGCCAGCAGCGTATCGGGTTCGGGGCAGCTCAACTCTGGGGCCAACGTCCTGACTTTC.

CDR3 sequence reads: CASSLADKAYTGELFF. CDR3 coding DNA: TGTGCCAGCAGCTTAGCGGACAAAGCTTACACCGGGGAGCTGTTTTTT. This chain links TRBV11-3 with TRBJ2-2, with a possible D match to TRBD1 (5 bases). This CDR3 spans 16 amino acids. Between the trimmed V and J ends, which lost 1 base and 3 bases, there was a span of 12 bases. Germline lookup yields CDR1 SGHNT and CDR2 YENEEA.

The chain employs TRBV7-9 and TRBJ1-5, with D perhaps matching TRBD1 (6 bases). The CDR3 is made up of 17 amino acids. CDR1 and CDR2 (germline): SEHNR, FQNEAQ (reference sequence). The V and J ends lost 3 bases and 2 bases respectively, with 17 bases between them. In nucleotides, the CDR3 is TGTGCCAGCAGCTTGTCTGACGAGGACAGCCGCAATCAGCCCCAGCATTTT. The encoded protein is CASSLSDEDSRNQPQHF.

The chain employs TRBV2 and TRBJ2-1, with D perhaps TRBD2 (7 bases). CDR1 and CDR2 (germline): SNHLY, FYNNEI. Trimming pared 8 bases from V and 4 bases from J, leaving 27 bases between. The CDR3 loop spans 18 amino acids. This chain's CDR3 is CASCPLPVQGRVYNEQFF. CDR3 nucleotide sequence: TGTGCCAGCTGTCCTCTACCGGTTCAGGGGAGGGTATACAATGAGCAGTTCTTC.

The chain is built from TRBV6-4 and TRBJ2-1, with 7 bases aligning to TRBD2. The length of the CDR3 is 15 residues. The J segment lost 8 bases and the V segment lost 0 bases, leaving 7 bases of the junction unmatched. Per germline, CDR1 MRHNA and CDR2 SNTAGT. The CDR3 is CASSDSGGGSDEQFF. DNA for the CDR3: TGTGCCAGCAGTGACTCCGGCGGCGGGAGCGATGAGCAGTTCTTC.

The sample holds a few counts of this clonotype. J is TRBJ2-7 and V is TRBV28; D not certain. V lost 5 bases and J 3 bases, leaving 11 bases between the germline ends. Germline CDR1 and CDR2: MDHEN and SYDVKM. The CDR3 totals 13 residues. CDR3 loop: CASSILVNYEQYF. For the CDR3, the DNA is TGTGCCAGCAGTATCCTCGTAAACTACGAGCAGTACTTC.

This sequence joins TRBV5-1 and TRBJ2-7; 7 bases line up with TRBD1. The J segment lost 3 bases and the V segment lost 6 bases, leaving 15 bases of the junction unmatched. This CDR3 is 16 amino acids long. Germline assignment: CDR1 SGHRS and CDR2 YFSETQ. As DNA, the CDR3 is TGCGCCAGCACCGAAGGGACAGCAGGGGTACGCTACGAGCAGTACTTC. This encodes CASTEGTAGVRYEQYF. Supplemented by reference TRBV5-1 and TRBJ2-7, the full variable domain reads KAGVTQTPRYLIKTRGQQVTLSCSPISGHRSVSWYQQTPGQGLQFLFEYFSETQRNKGNFPGRFSGRQFSNSRSEMNVSTLELGDSALYLCASTEGTAGVRYEQYFGPGTRLTVT.

The CDR3 bases are TGTGCCAGCAGCTCCACTCGGCCCCTAGCGGGAGTAATCAATGAGCAGTTCTTC. Translation: CASSSTRPLAGVINEQFF. The chain employs TRBV7-6 and TRBJ2-1; 10 bases line up with TRBD2. CDR1 SGHVS and CDR2 FNYEAQ come from the germline V gene. Trimming at V came to 4 bases and at J to 6 bases, leaving 15 bases not matched to a gene. The CDR3 runs 18 residues. Together with reference TRBV7-6 and TRBJ2-1, the CDR3 gives the full variable domain: GAGVSQSPRYKVTKRGQDVALRCDPISGHVSLYWYRQALGQGPEFLTYFNYEAQQDKSGLPNDRFSAERPEGSISTLTIQRTEQRDSAMYRCASSSTRPLAGVINEQFFGPGTRLTVL.

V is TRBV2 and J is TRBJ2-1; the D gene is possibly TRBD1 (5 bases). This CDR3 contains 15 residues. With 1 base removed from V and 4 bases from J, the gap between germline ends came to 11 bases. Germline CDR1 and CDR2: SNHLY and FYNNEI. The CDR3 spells CASSEVPTGYNEQFF. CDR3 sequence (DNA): TGTGCCAGCAGTGAAGTGCCTACAGGATACAATGAGCAGTTCTTC.